This T cell receptor (beta chain) emerged from a study of T cells in Graves' hyperthyroidism and ophthalmopathy. Trimming removed 4 bases at V and 4 bases at J, with 4 bases between. Germline loops: CDR1 MDHEN, CDR2 SYDVKM. There are 11 residues in the CDR3. There were TCR beta CDR3 regions amplified from RNA transcripts. In the first-round RT-PCR of the TCR CDR3, the HTBI primer set was used. TCRdb reprocessed the multiplex PCR reads via MiXCR and lists one record per CDR3 protein. The sample yields roughly 500,000 distinct CDR3 sequences, about 16% seen once. This clonotype came up many times. This sequence originates from a woman in her twenties or thirties with Graves' ophthalmopathy. This chain connects TRBV28 to TRBJ1-1, with D uncertain. Sequencing was done on a sample of blood. CDR3 bases: TGTGCCAGCAGTTGGTTCACTGAAGCTTTCTTT. Translation gives CASSWFTEAFF. The full variable domain, completed using reference TRBV28 and TRBJ1-1, is DVKVTQSSRYLVKRTGEKVFLECVQDMDHENMFWYRQDPGLGLRLIYFSYDVKMKEKGDIPEGYSVSREKKERFSLILESASTNQTSMYLCASSWFTEAFFGQGTRLTVV.